Listed here is a single TCR beta chain. This receptor's antigen is unknown. No base quality values were provided; no much bigger clone lies one nucleotide off. V was cut back by 4 bases and J by 2 bases, leaving a gap of 17 bases between them. CDR1 SGHRS and CDR2 YFSETQ were looked up in the germline V gene. The CDR3 runs 16 residues from the cysteine to the phenylalanine. The only DNA kept is the CDR3, 48 bases in frame from the first base. This sample was taken from a study of T cells in Graves' hyperthyroidism and ophthalmopathy (dated by TCRdb to the late 2010s). The study in broad terms: Peripheral blood was collected at initial diagnosis, before any treatment. To identify distinguishing TCR V-J signatures, a discovery cohort of some 100 patients was used, comprising 43 with Graves' ophthalmopathy and some 57 with stable Graves' hyperthyroidism. The 80 to 100 discovery patients were randomly divided into training and test sets at a 7:3 ratio. In about 6 Graves' hyperthyroidism patients, the study also compared T-cell repertoires from thyroid tissue with T-cell repertoires from blood. TCR Vbeta CDR3 sequencing of fewer than 150 peripheral blood samples (under 45 ophthalmopathy, about 75 hyperthyroidism and approximately 17 progressor patients) is reported in the paper. Prospective prediction of ophthalmopathy was tested in an independent validation cohort consisting of some 19 hyperthyroidism patients and 15 or so patients who later progressed to ophthalmopathy. After blood sampling, hyperthyroidism patients were treated with methimazole at a starting dose of 30 mg daily, and ophthalmopathy patients were treated with high-dose intravenous methylprednisolone.

TCR beta CDR3 regions were amplified from RNA transcripts. For the first round of RT-PCR on the TCR CDR3, the HTBI primer set was used together with the Qiagen OneStep RT-PCR kit. A second multiplex PCR round built the libraries, followed by size selection and purification. Sequencing of the libraries was done on an Illumina HiSeq2000 using paired-end 100 bp reads. As for the authors' bioinformatics: SOAPnuke was used to process the raw data, with reads discarded if the reads contained adapters or uncalled bases, had a mean Phred below 15, or lacked an exact constant-primer or identifier match. COPE v1.2.5 was used to merge the high-quality paired reads, and each unique nucleotide sequence was defined as a clonotype. MiTCR v1.1 was used to align the clonotypes against IMGT TRBV, TRBD and TRBJ reference segments. The analysis was restricted to V-J combinations with a frequency above 0.0001, which together covered 99% to 99.2% of the repertoires. A TCS score was defined as the ratio of F50 (clonal expansion) to E x V (chaos), with BLOSUM62-based TCRdist applied between CDR3 peptides within each V-J. Welch's t-statistics and random forest reduced 500 to 550 V-J features to 10 to 15, which were used in a naive Bayes classifier (R e1071). In-frame beta chains were kept once TCRdb had trimmed the public reads at Q25 with fastp and called clones with MiXCR. Rows are unified per CDR3 protein, each entry keeping the most common DNA and genes. It is TCRdb's table, rather than the study itself, that gives the V and J calls and clone size. Counted in this sample were around 600,000 distinct CDR3 sequences; around 13% of them appeared once. The leading ten clones occupy about an eighth of the sample.

Ophthalmopathy patients had moderately to severely active disease, Clinical Activity Score of at least 3, NOSPECS grade of at least 4, and duration under 3 months. The study excluded patients with uncontrolled infections, other autoimmune diseases, pregnancy or lactation. Diagnoses were established on the basis of clinical symptoms, serum thyroxine and TRAb, thyroid ultrasound, and orbital computed tomography. PBMCs were separated from roughly 10 ml of fresh peripheral blood using Ficoll-Paque density gradient centrifugation. Total RNA was extracted with Trizol reagent, and quality was checked on an Agilent 2100 Bioanalyzer. The paper's findings and limits, for the study overall: In cross-validation, a model built on a 13 V-J signature told ophthalmopathy apart from stable hyperthyroidism with 87.88% sensitivity and about 81% specificity, and in testing the same model reached 80%/75%. Most expanded thyroid clonotypes (frequency above 0.001) were also detected in blood, suggesting blood repertoires may reflect thyroid immune responses. During validation, the model predicted progression to ophthalmopathy a median of roughly six months ahead of onset, with more than 60% sensitivity and around 73% specificity. Sample size was not statistically predetermined, and investigators were not blinded to group allocation.

The chain joins TRBV5-1 to TRBJ2-3; 5 matching bases give a weak D call of TRBD2. The origin of this receptor is a woman aged 45-65 years with Graves' ophthalmopathy. The sequencing sample was made of blood. The CDR3 reads as follows: CASSLSAGQITDTQYF. The nucleotide sequence reads TGCGCCAGCAGCCTCAGCGCGGGCCAGATCACAGATACGCAGTATTTT.